This T cell receptor (beta chain) stems from a study of regulatory T cells in long-lasting Graves disease (dated by TCRdb to the early 2020s). Some background on the complete study: Antithyroid drugs had been taken for less than 3 months by newly diagnosed Graves' disease patients. A total of 35 or so samples were covered by TCR sequencing, comprising some 13 persistent and around 20 newly diagnosed Graves' disease patients. The study was registered as a clinical trial and conducted in China. Persistent Graves' disease patients were compared with newly diagnosed Graves' disease patients by peripheral blood TCR sequencing and RNA sequencing.

Per the publication, the time point label means: newly diagnosed GD, antithyroid drugs for less than 3 months. RNA was extracted from PBMCs in TRIzol for both TCR sequencing and RNA sequencing. The diagnosis of Graves' disease followed American Thyroid Association guidelines. The patients came from an endocrinology department in Xi'an, China. Each patient gave around 9 milliliters of peripheral blood, collected in an EDTA anticoagulant tube. Ficoll Paque Plus density gradient separation was used to isolate PBMCs, and no further T cell sorting was done. An Agilent 2100 Bioanalyzer and agarose gel were used to assess RNA quality, and a NanoDrop 2000 was used to measure RNA concentration. The CDR3 is made up of 13 amino acids, end residues included. Left in the record is the CDR3 DNA by itself, 39 bases read in frame from the first base. V and J are truncated by 6 bases and 0 bases respectively, leaving an intervening sequence of 3 bases.

Details on this clonotype: Its cognate antigen has yet to be identified. A far more abundant clone sits one base away, making this likely a read error. The conserved final phenylalanine or tryptophan is absent from the CDR3, which likely points to a read error.

Results the study describes overall, beyond this receptor: The study examined only peripheral blood because the primary lesion, thyroid tissue, could not be accessed. Compared with newly diagnosed patients, patients with persistent Graves' disease had lower TCR Shannon entropy and fewer highly expanded clones, which suggests clonal expansion. Sequencing and analysis were limited to the TCR beta chain. The authors acknowledged the small sample size as a limitation that may reduce accuracy. Patients with persistent disease shared more public clonotypes (around 2,700) than newly diagnosed patients did (966). TRBV28, TRBJ1-2 and TRBJ2-5 were preferentially used in persistent disease, while TRBV20-1 and TRBJ2-1 were favored in newly diagnosed disease.

The library was produced with multiplex PCR. Instrument on record: Illumina HiSeq 4000. To build TCR beta libraries, CDR3 regions were amplified by Arm-PCR using iRepertoire HTBI primers. Before sequencing, the PCR products went through gel purification. Per the original workflow: A total of fewer than 70 TRBV and more than twelve TRBJ segments were identified across samples and were used for gene usage analysis of CDR3 amino acid clonotypes. COPE and FqMerger were used to merge the filtered high-quality paired reads into contigs. BLAST was used to align contigs to the IMGT TRBV, TRBD and TRBJ reference genes, and CDR3 was defined following IMGT. Any clonotype with a frequency above 0.1% was counted as a highly expanded clone. Repertoire diversity was measured by Shannon entropy, and V-J evenness by the Gini coefficient. Clonotypes shared by more than one individual were considered public. The public sequencing data were trimmed at Q25 with fastp and processed into clonotypes with MiXCR by TCRdb, which kept only in-frame beta chains. When rows share a CDR3 protein, they turn into one entry using the most common DNA and genes. Here the V and J calls rest on TCRdb's processing, not on the authors' analysis. The sample data list hundreds of thousands of distinct CDR3 sequences, and over 15% of these were observed just once. In total, the top ten clones hold 35% to 45% of the sample.

The sequenced sample was peripheral blood mononuclear cells (PBMCs), obtained at new diagnosis, from a patient treated with antithyroid drugs. The clonotype was recovered from a female donor with Graves disease. This sequence uses TRBV12-3 or TRBV12-4 and TRBJ2-6; the D gene cannot be named for sure. CDR3 reads: CASSFSGANVLTS. The DNA sequence is as follows: TGTGCCAGCAGCTTCTCTGGGGCCAACGTCCTGACTTCC.